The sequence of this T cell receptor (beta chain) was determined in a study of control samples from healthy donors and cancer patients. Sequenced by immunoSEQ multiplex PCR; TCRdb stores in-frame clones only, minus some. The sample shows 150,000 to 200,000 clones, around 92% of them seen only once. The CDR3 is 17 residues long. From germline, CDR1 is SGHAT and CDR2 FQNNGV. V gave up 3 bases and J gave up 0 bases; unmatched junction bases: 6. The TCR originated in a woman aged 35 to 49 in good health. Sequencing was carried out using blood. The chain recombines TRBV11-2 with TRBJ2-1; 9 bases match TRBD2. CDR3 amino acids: CASSFPSGVSSYNEQFF. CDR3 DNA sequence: TGTGCCAGCAGCTTCCCTAGCGGGGTTAGCTCCTACAATGAGCAGTTCTTC.